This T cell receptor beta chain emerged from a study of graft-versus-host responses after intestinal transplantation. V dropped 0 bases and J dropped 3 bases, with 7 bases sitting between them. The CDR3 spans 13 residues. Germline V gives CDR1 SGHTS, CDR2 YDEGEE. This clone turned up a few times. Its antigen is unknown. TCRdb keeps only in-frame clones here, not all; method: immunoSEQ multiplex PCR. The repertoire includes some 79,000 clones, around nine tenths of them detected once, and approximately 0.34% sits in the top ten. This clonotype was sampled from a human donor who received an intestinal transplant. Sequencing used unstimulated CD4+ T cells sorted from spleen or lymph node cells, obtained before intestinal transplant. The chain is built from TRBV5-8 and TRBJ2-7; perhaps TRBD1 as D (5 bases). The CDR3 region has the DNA TGTGCCAGCAGCTTGGCAACAGGCTACGAGCAGTACTTC. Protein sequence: CASSLATGYEQYF.